Included here is one T cell receptor (beta chain) sequence, with context. The data are from a study of shared clonotypes between healthy human individuals. Generated by immunoSEQ multiplex PCR, the TCRdb table keeps only in-frame clones and is missing some. The data show some 2,400,000 clones, with almost 96% seen just once and 0.1% to 0.15% held by the top ten. The germline CDR1 and CDR2 sequences are SNHLY and FYNNEI. Trimming cost V 6 bases and J 4 bases; bases outside gene matches: 4. This CDR3 has 14 amino acids. This receptor was identified in a man younger than 30 in good health. The sample consisted of naive CD4+ T cells sorted from blood. Subset: CD45RA+ positively selected. The gene calls are TRBV2 and TRBJ2-1; TRBD2 aligns across 9 bases. The CDR3 loop is CASSRTSAYNEQFF. The CDR3 nucleotides are TGTGCCAGCAGCAGGACTAGCGCGTACAATGAGCAGTTCTTC.